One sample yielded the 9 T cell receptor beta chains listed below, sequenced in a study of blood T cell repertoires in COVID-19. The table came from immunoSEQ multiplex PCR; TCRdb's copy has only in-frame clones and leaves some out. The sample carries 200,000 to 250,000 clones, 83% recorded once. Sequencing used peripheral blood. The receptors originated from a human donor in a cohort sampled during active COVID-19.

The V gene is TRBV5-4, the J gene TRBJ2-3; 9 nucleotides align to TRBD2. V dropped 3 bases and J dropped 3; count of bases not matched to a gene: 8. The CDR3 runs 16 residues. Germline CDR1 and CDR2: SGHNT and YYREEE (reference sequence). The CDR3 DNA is TGTGCCAGCAGCTGGAGGGCGGGAGGGCCTACAGATACGCAGTATTTT. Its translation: CASSWRAGGPTDTQYF.

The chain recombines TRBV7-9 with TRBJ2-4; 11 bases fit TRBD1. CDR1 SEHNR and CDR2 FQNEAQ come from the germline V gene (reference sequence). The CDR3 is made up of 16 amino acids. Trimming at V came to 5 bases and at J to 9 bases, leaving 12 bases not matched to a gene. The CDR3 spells CASSPRDRGIWGIQYF. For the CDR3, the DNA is TGTGCCAGCAGCCCCCGGGACAGGGGGATTTGGGGCATTCAGTACTTC. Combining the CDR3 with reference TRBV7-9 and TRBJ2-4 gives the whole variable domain DTGVSQNPRHKITKRGQNVTFRCDPISEHNRLYWYRQTLGQGPEFLTYFQNEAQLEKSRLLSDRFSAERPKGSFSTLEIQRTEQGDSAMYLCASSPRDRGIWGIQYFGAGTRLSVL.

The CDR3 DNA sequence: TGTGCCAGCAGCCGGGACAGGGGTACAGATACGCAGTATTTT. Translated: CASSRDRGTDTQYF. The gene calls are TRBV5-8 and TRBJ2-3; 10 bases map to TRBD1. The CDR3 sequence is 14 residues long. V shed 4 bases and J 3 bases; nucleotides not matched to a gene: 2. Germline V gives CDR1 SGHTS, CDR2 YDEGEE.

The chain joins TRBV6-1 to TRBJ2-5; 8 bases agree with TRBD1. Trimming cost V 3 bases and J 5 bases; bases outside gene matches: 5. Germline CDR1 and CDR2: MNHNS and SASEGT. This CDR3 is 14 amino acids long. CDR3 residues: CASSDQGAKETQYF. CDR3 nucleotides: TGTGCCAGCAGTGACCAGGGGGCGAAGGAGACCCAGTACTTC.

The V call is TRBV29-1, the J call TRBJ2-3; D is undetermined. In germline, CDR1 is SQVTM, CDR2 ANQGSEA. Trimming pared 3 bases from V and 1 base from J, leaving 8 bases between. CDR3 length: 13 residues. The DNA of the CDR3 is TGCAGCGTTGACCGGGTAGGCACAGATACGCAGTATTTT. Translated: CSVDRVGTDTQYF.

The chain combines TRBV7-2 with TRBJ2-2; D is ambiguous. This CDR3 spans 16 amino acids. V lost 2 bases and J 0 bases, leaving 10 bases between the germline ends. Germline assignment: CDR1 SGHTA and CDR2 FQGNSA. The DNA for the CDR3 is TGTGCCAGCAGCTTACAAGGCGGAGCGAACACCGGGGAGCTGTTTTTT. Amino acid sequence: CASSLQGGANTGELFF. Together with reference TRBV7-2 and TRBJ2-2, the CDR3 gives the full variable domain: GAGVSQSPSNKVTEKGKDVELRCDPISGHTALYWYRQSLGQGLEFLIYFQGNSAPDKSGLPSDRFSAERTGGSVSTLTIQRTQQEDSAVYLCASSLQGGANTGELFFGEGSRLTVL.

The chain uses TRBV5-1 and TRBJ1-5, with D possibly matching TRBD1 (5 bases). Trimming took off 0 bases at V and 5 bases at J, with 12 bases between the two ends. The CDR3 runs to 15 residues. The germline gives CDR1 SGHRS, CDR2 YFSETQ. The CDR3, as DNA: TGCGCCAGCAGCTTGGGAGGGAGGGACGATCAGCCCCAGCATTTT. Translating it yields CASSLGGRDDQPQHF.

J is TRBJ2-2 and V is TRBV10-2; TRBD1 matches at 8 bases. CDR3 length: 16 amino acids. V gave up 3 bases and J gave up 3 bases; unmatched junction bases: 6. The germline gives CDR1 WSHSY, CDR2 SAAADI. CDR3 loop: CASSDLDREYTGELFF. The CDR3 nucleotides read TGCGCCAGCAGTGACCTGGACAGGGAGTACACCGGGGAGCTGTTTTTT.

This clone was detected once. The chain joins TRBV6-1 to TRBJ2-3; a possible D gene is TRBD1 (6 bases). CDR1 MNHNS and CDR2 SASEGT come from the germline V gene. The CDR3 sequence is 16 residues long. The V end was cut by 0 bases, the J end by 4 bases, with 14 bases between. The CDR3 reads CASSEAGTGLADTQYF. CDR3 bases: TGTGCCAGCAGTGAAGCAGGTACAGGGTTGGCAGATACGCAGTATTTT.